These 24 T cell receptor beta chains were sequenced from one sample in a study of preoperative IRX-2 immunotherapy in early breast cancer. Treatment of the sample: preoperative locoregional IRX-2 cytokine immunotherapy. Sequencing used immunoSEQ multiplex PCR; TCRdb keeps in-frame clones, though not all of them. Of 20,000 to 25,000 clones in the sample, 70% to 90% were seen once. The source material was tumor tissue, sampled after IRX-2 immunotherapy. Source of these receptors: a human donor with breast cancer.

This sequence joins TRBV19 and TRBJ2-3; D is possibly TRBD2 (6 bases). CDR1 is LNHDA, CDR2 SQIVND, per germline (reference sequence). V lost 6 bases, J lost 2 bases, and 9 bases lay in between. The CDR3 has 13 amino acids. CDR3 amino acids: CASSPLATDTQYF. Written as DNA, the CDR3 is TGTGCCAGTAGCCCACTAGCCACAGATACGCAGTATTTT.

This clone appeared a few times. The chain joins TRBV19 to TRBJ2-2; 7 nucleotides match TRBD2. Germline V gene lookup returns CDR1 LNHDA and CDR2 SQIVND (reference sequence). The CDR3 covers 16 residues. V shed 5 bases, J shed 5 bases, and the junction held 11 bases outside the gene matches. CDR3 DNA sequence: TGTGCCAGTAGTCCCCAATCGGGGGGAGGGACCGGGGAGCTGTTTTTT. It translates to CASSPQSGGGTGELFF.

The CDR3 protein is CASSLAGVLSGNTIYF. Here the CDR3 DNA reads TGTGCCAGCAGCTTGGCAGGGGTTCTCTCTGGAAACACCATATATTTT. V is TRBV5-6 and J is TRBJ1-3, with D maybe TRBD1 (6 bases). Trimming stripped 0 bases from V and 0 bases from J, with 10 bases between. From germline, CDR1 is SGHDT and CDR2 YYEEEE. The CDR3 totals 16 residues.

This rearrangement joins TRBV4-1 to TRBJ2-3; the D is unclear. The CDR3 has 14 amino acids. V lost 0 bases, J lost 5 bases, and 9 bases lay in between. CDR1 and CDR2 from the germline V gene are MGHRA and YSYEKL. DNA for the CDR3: TGCGCCAGCAGCCAAGATAGGTTACAAGATACGCAGTATTTT. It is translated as CASSQDRLQDTQYF.

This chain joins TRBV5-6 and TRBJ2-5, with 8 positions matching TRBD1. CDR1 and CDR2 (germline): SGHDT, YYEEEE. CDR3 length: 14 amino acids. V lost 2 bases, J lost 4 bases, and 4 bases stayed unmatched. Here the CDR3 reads CASSFAQGAETQYF. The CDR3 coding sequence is TGTGCCAGCAGCTTTGCCCAGGGGGCAGAGACCCAGTACTTC.

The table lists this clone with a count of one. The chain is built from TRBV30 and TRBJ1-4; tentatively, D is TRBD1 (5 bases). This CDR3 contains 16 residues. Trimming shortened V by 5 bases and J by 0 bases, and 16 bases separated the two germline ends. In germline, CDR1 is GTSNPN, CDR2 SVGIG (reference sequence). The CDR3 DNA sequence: TGTGCCTGGGGTACCGGGGGGGGGACAACTAATGAAAAACTGTTTTTT. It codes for CAWGTGGGTTNEKLFF.

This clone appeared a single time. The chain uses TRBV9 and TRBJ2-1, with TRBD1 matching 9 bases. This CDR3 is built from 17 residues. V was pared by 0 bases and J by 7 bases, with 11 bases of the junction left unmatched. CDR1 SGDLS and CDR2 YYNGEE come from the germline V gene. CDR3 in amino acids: CASSVATGTGIRNEQFF. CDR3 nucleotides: TGTGCCAGCAGCGTAGCTACAGGGACAGGGATTAGGAATGAGCAGTTCTTC.

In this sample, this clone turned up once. CDR3 bases: TGCAGCGTTGCAGGGTTGGAAATTGAAGCTTTCTTT. Translation: CSVAGLEIEAFF. V gene TRBV29-1 combines with J gene TRBJ1-1; perhaps TRBD1 as D (5 bases). Germline CDR1 is SQVTM and CDR2 is ANQGSEA. The CDR3 is 12 amino acids. The germline V and J ends were trimmed by 4 bases and 7 bases, with 13 bases remaining between them. Complete variable domain (other parts from reference TRBV29-1 and TRBJ1-1): SAVISQKPSRDICQRGTSLTIQCQVDSQVTMMFWYRQQPGQSLTLIATANQGSEATYESGFVIDKFPISRPNLTFSTLTVSNMSPEDSSIYLCSVAGLEIEAFFGQGTRLTVV.

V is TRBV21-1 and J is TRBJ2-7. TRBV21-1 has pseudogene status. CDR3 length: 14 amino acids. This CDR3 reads CAIPEGLLSYEQYV. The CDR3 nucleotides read TGTGCCATCCCAGAGGGGTTATTGTCCTACGAGCAGTACGTC.

CDR3 DNA: TGTGCCAGCAGCCTCGACACTGAAGCTTTCTTT. Translation: CASSLDTEAFF. The chain links TRBV5-4 to TRBJ1-1; no clear D gene. The germline V gene has CDR1 SGHNT and CDR2 YYREEE (reference sequence). V shed 4 bases and J shed 3 bases, with 4 bases lying between them. This CDR3 region has 11 residues.

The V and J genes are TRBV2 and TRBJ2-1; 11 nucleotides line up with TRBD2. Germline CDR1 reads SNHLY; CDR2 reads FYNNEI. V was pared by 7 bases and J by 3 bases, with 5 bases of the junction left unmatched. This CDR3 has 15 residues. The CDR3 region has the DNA TGTGCCAGCAAGGAGGGGACTAGCGGCTACAATGAGCAGTTCTTC. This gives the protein CASKEGTSGYNEQFF.

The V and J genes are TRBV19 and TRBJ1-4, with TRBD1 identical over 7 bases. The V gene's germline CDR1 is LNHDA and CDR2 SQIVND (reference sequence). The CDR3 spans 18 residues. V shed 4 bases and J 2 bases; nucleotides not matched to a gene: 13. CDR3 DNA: TGTGCCAGTAGTACGTACAGGGGCGTGAGGTGGACTAATGAAAAACTGTTTTTT. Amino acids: CASSTYRGVRWTNEKLFF.

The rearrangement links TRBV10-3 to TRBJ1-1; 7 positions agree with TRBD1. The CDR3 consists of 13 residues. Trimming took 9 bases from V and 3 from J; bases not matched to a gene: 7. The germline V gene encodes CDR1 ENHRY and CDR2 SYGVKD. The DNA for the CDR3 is TGTGCCATTAAAACAGGGGAATACACTGAAGCTTTCTTT. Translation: CAIKTGEYTEAFF.

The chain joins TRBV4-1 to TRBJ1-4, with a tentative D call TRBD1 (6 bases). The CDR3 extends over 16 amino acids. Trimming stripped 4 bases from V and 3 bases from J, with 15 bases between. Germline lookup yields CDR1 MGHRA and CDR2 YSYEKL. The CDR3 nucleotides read TGCGCCAGCAGCCTCCGGCTGGACAGCCCTAATGAAAAACTGTTTTTT. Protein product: CASSLRLDSPNEKLFF.

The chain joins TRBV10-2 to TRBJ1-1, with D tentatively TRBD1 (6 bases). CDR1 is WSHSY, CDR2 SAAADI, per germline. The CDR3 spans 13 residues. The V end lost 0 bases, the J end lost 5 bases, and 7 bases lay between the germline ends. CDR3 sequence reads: CASSESQGTEAFF. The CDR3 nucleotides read TGCGCCAGCAGTGAGTCACAGGGTACTGAAGCTTTCTTT.

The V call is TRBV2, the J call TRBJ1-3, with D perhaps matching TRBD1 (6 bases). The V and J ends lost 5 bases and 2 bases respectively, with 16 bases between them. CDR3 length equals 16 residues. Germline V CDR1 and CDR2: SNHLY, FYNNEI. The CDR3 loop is CASSQTGPRAGNTIYF. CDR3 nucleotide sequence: TGTGCCAGCAGTCAGACAGGCCCAAGAGCTGGAAACACCATATATTTT.

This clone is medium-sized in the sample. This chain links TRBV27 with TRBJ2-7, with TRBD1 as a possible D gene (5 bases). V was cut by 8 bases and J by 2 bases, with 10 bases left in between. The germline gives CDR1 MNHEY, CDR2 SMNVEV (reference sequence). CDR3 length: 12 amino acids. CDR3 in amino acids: CASQRGPYEQYF. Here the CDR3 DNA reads TGTGCCAGCCAAAGGGGTCCCTACGAGCAGTACTTC.

The CDR3 region has the DNA TGTGCCAGCAGTCGCCTGATAGCGGGGGAGCACGAGCAGTACTTC. Its translation is CASSRLIAGEHEQYF. This rearrangement joins TRBV6-5 to TRBJ2-7; 9 bases match TRBD2. V lost 5 bases to trimming and J lost 5 bases; unmatched junction nucleotides: 10. Germline CDR1 and CDR2: MNHEY and SVGAGI. This CDR3 spans 15 amino acids.

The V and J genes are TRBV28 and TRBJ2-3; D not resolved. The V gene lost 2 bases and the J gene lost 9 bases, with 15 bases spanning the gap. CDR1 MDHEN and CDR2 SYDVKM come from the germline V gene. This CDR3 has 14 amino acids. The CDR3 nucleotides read TGTGCCAGCAGTTTAAGGGTTTCGCGAGCCACGCAGTATTTT. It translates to CASSLRVSRATQYF.

The CDR3 bases are TGTGCCAGCAATCAGGGAAATCAGCCCCAGCATTTT. Its protein product is CASNQGNQPQHF. V is TRBV28 and J is TRBJ1-5; D is perhaps TRBD1 (5 bases). This CDR3 has 12 residues. The V and J ends lost 7 bases and 4 bases respectively, with 8 bases between them. Germline CDR1 reads MDHEN; CDR2 reads SYDVKM.

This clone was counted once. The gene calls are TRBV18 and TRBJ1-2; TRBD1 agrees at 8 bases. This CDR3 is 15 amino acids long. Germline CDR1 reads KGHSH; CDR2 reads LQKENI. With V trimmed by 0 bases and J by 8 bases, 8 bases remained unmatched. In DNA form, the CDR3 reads TGTGCCAGCTCACCACCGACAGGGGACGGGACCGGCTACACCTTC. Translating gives CASSPPTGDGTGYTF.

CDR3 in amino acids: CASSPLAGEYNEQFF. For the CDR3, the DNA is TGTGCCAGCAGCCCCCTAGCGGGGGAATACAATGAGCAGTTCTTC. The rearrangement links TRBV7-6 to TRBJ2-1, with TRBD2 matching 10 bases. CDR3 length: 15 amino acids. CDR1 is SGHVS, CDR2 FNYEAQ, per germline. Unmatched junction bases numbered 5, after V lost 5 bases and J lost 4 bases.

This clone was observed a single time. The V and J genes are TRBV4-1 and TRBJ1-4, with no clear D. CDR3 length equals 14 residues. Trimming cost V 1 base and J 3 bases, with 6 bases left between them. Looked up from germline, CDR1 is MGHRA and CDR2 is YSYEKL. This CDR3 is CASSQGPSNEKLFF. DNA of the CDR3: TGCGCCAGCAGCCAAGGGCCTTCTAATGAAAAACTGTTTTTT.

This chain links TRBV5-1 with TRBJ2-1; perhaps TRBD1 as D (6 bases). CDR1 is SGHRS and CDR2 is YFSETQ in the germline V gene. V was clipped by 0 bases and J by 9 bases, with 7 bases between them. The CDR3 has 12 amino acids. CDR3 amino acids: CASSLGQAEQFF. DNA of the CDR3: TGCGCCAGCAGCTTGGGACAGGCTGAGCAGTTCTTC.